A selection of T cell receptor beta chains follows, all from one sample in a study of shared clonotypes between healthy human individuals. Profiling relied on immunoSEQ multiplex PCR, and the TCRdb table lists in-frame clones only, not all of them. The data hold about 2.3 million clones, with 85% to 95% observed a single time. The sample was naive CD4+ T cells from PBMCs. The receptors originated from a man younger than 30 in good health. Some clones in this sample may be carry-over from other donors' samples. Each CDR3 is given with its conserved first and last residue. D genes are given only for firm matches. Not every row has a clone size; where given, it reads once, few, many or a size class.

TRBJ2-3	NA	NA	TRBV5-1	TGCGCCAGCAGCTTGGGAGGGGCCGGGAGCGTGACAGATACGCAGTATTTT	CASSLGGAGSVTDTQYF
TRBJ1-1	NA	NA	TRBV5-4	TGTGCCAGCAGCTTGTGGGGCAACCAGAACACTGAAGCTTTCTTT	CASSLWGNQNTEAFF
TRBJ2-7	TRBD1	NA	TRBV5-8	TGTGCCAGCAGCTTGCAGGCAGGGGGCGTCTACGAGCAGTACTTC	CASSLQAGGVYEQYF
TRBJ2-1	TRBD2	NA	TRBV5-6	TGTGCCAGCAGCTTATACTCGGGAGGATATAATGAGCAGTTCTTC	CASSLYSGGYNEQFF
TRBJ2-7	NA	once	TRBV6-1	TGTGCCAGCAGCCCCAGTTTGGCCTACGAGCAGTACTTC	CASSPSLAYEQYF
TRBJ2-3	TRBD2	NA	TRBV30	TGTGCCTGGAGTGTGACGGGAGGGGTAGATACGCAGTATTTT	CAWSVTGGVDTQYF
TRBJ1-5	NA	NA	TRBV5-6	TGTGCCAGCAGCCGGGCCCTAGGCAATCAGCCCCAGCATTTT	CASSRALGNQPQHF
TRBJ2-1	NA	NA	TRBV6-1	TGTGCCAGCAAGACTCTAGGTAACGTCCTCAATGAGCAGTTCTTC	CASKTLGNVLNEQFF
TRBJ1-4	TRBD1	NA	TRBV2	TGTGCCAGCAGGATGACAGGGGTGGATGAAAAACTGTTTTTT	CASRMTGVDEKLFF
TRBJ2-1	NA	NA	TRBV6-5	TGTGCCAGCAGGCCTGGGGGCCTTGGATACAATGAGCAGTTCTTC	CASRPGGLGYNEQFF
TRBJ2-2	NA	NA	TRBV28	TGTGCCAGCAGGAATGACAGGACAGCCGGGGAGCTGTTTTTT	CASRNDRTAGELFF
TRBJ2-3	TRBD1	NA	TRBV7-3	TGTGCCAGGGGTCCGGCGGGACAGGGGAATTCTAGCACAGATACGCAGTATTTT	CARGPAGQGNSSTDTQYF
TRBJ2-4	NA	NA	TRBV21-1	TGTGCCAGCAGCAAAGTTGGCAGGGGGAAAAACATTCAGTACTTC	CASSKVGRGKNIQYF
TRBJ2-2	TRBD1	NA	TRBV6-1	TGTGCCAGCAGCCGGACAGGGGTTAACACCGGGGAGCTGTTTTTT	CASSRTGVNTGELFF
TRBJ1-2	TRBD1	once	TRBV5-1	TGCGCCAGCAGCTTGGTGGGACAGGGTCAAGGTGGCTACACCTTC	CASSLVGQGQGGYTF
TRBJ2-7	NA	NA	TRBV28	TGTGCCAGCAGCAGTATAAAGGTTATCGAGCAGTACTTC	CASSSIKVIEQYF
TRBJ1-2	TRBD1	NA	TRBV7-2	TGTGCCAGCAGCCCAGGGGGCTGGGGCTACACCTTC	CASSPGGWGYTF
TRBJ2-1	NA	NA	TRBV30	TGTGCCTGGGGGGGGACCCACAATGAGCAGTTCTTC	CAWGGTHNEQFF
TRBJ2-2	NA	NA	TRBV4-1	TGCGCCAGCAGCCAAGTAGTACGGGTCGGGGAGCTGTTTTTT	CASSQVVRVGELFF
TRBJ2-3	NA	NA	TRBV7-9	TGTGCCAGCAGCCCGGTCGGAGATACGCAGTATTTT	CASSPVGDTQYF
TRBJ2-3	NA	NA	TRBV7-3	TGTGCCAGCAGCCCACGGGACCCTAGCACAGATACGCAGTATTTT	CASSPRDPSTDTQYF
TRBJ2-2	NA	NA	TRBV27	TGTGCCAGCAGTTCCCCCCGTGGGAGCGGCGCCACCGGGGAGCTGTTTTTT	CASSSPRGSGATGELFF
TRBJ2-7	NA	NA	TRBV7-9	TGTGCCAGCAGCTCCGCGCAGGGTCTCTACGAGCAGTACTTC	CASSSAQGLYEQYF
TRBJ2-3	NA	NA	TRBV5-1	TGCGCCAGCAGCTCCCTGGGGTCAGGAGATACGCAGTATTTT	CASSSLGSGDTQYF
TRBJ2-1	NA	NA	TRBV7-2	TGTGCCAGCAGCTCTGATGGCTCCTACAATGAGCAGTTCTTC	CASSSDGSYNEQFF
TRBJ2-3	NA	NA	TRBV11-1	TGTGCCAGCAGCTTACCAGGGGCGGATACGCAGTATTTT	CASSLPGADTQYF
TRBJ2-3	NA	NA	TRBV27	TGTGCCAGCAGTTTCTCCCGTAGCACAGATACGCAGTATTTT	CASSFSRSTDTQYF
TRBJ2-6	TRBD2	NA	TRBV7-6	TGTGCCAGCTCAACTAGCGGGAGGTCTGGGGCCAACGTCCTGACTTTC	CASSTSGRSGANVLTF
TRBJ2-2	TRBD2	NA	TRBV5-1	TGCGCCAGCAGGTGGCTAGCGGGACTAACCGGGGAGCTGTTTTTT	CASRWLAGLTGELFF
TRBJ1-1	TRBD1	NA	TRBV5-1	TGCGCCAGCAGCTTGGAGGGACAGCTGAGGACTGAAGCTTTCTTT	CASSLEGQLRTEAFF
TRBJ2-1	TRBD2	NA	TRBV5-1	TGCGCCAGCAGCGTGCCCATTCTAGCGGGAGCCACGGATGAGCAGTTCTTC	CASSVPILAGATDEQFF
TRBJ2-2	NA	NA	TRBV5-1	TGCGCCAGCAGCCAGAGGGGAACCGGGGAGCTGTTTTTT	CASSQRGTGELFF
TRBJ1-1	NA	NA	TRBV9	TGTGCCAGCAGCTCGTGGGGGGGTAGAGGTGAAGCTTTCTTT	CASSSWGGRGEAFF
TRBJ1-1	TRBD1	once	TRBV4-1	TGCGCCAGCAGGCGACAGGGGGGAATGAACACTGAAGCTTTCTTT	CASRRQGGMNTEAFF
TRBJ2-1	NA	NA	TRBV7-2	TGTGCCAGCAGCCCCCGATGGGCGTTTGATGAGCAGTTCTTC	CASSPRWAFDEQFF
TRBJ2-7	TRBD1	NA	TRBV2	TGTGCCAGCAGCCGGGACAGATCCTACGAGCAGTACTTC	CASSRDRSYEQYF
TRBJ2-3	NA	NA	TRBV15	TGTGCCACCAGCAGAGATCTGGGGGGCAGGGGCACAGATACGCAGTATTTT	CATSRDLGGRGTDTQYF
TRBJ2-1	NA	once	TRBV9	TGTGCCAGCAGCGAAAGACTTTACAATGAGCAGTTCTTC	CASSERLYNEQFF
TRBJ1-5	NA	few	TRBV9	TGTGCCAGCAGCGTAGAGCCCGGCAGGAATCAGCCCCAGCATTTT	CASSVEPGRNQPQHF
TRBJ1-1	NA	few	TRBV30	TGTGCCTGGAGTGGGCAGGTTGAAGCTTTCTTT	CAWSGQVEAFF
TRBJ1-1	TRBD1	NA	TRBV28	TGTGCCAGCAGGTCCCCAGGGGGCACTGAAGCTTTCTTT	CASRSPGGTEAFF
TRBJ2-1	NA	NA	TRBV28	TGTGCCAGCAGCCAGGGACCCCGGGAGCAGTTCTTC	CASSQGPREQFF
TRBJ1-2	NA	NA	TRBV6-5	TGTGCCAGCAGTTACTCCAATCTTGGCTACACCTTC	CASSYSNLGYTF
TRBJ2-3	TRBD2	NA	TRBV5-4	TGTGCCAGCAGCTTGGCTCCCACTAGCGGCGGGGGAGATACGCAGTATTTT	CASSLAPTSGGGDTQYF
TRBJ2-1	NA	NA	TRBV5-1	TGCGCCAGCAGCCCTACTACCGCAGAGAGCTCCTACAATGAGCAGTTCTTC	CASSPTTAESSYNEQFF
TRBJ2-1	NA	NA	TRBV6-1	TGTGCCAGCAGTGAAGTAACACCCCCGGGCAATGAGCAGTTCTTC	CASSEVTPPGNEQFF